This is a list of T cell receptor beta chains from one sample in a study of T cell changes during pregnancy in multiple sclerosis. Some clones are missing from TCRdb's copy, which holds only in-frame ones; the method was immunoSEQ multiplex PCR. The sample includes roughly 40,000 clones, roughly 84% of them seen just once. Sequencing was performed on CD8+ T cells from peripheral blood mononuclear cells, taken in the first trimester of pregnancy. The receptor source for this set is a female donor with multiple sclerosis, enrolled in a pregnancy study. Each CDR3 is given with its conserved first and last residue. D genes are given only for firm matches. A row's size may be missing; if present it is once, few, many or a size class.

abundance: -; v_gene: TRBV7-3; j_gene: TRBJ2-1; d_gene: TRBD2; CDR3aa: CASSLAGSKNDEQFF; CDR3nt: TGTGCCAGCAGCCTAGCGGGGTCAAAGAATGATGAGCAGTTCTTC
abundance: -; v_gene: TRBV19; j_gene: TRBJ1-1; d_gene: -; CDR3aa: CATRLGGVNEAFF; CDR3nt: TGTGCCACCAGACTAGGCGGGGTAAACGAAGCTTTCTTT
abundance: -; v_gene: TRBV19; j_gene: TRBJ1-2; d_gene: -; CDR3aa: CASTGAGFLLGYTF; CDR3nt: TGTGCCAGTACCGGGGCGGGGTTCCTCCTTGGCTACACCTTC
abundance: -; v_gene: TRBV5-4; j_gene: TRBJ1-2; d_gene: TRBD1; CDR3aa: CASSLGTGTVYGYTF; CDR3nt: TGTGCCAGCAGCTTGGGAACCGGGACAGTCTATGGCTACACCTTC
abundance: once; v_gene: TRBV4-1; j_gene: TRBJ2-1; d_gene: -; CDR3aa: CASSTPVEQFF; CDR3nt: TGCGCCAGCAGCACTCCTGTTGAGCAGTTCTTC
abundance: -; v_gene: TRBV2; j_gene: TRBJ1-4; d_gene: TRBD1; CDR3aa: CASSARGVEAKLFF; CDR3nt: TGTGCCAGCAGCGCCAGGGGGGTGGAGGCAAAACTGTTTTTT
abundance: -; v_gene: TRBV9; j_gene: TRBJ2-3; d_gene: -; CDR3aa: CASSGRGGPSTDTQYF; CDR3nt: TGTGCCAGCAGCGGGAGGGGAGGCCCAAGCACAGATACGCAGTATTTT
abundance: -; v_gene: TRBV5-6; j_gene: TRBJ2-1; d_gene: -; CDR3aa: CASSFGRQNEQFF; CDR3nt: TGTGCCAGCAGCTTTGGGAGGCAGAATGAGCAGTTCTTC
abundance: -; v_gene: TRBV6-5; j_gene: TRBJ2-2; d_gene: -; CDR3aa: CASSYTDASPGELFF; CDR3nt: TGTGCCAGCAGTTACACAGATGCCTCTCCCGGGGAGCTGTTTTTT
abundance: -; v_gene: TRBV19; j_gene: TRBJ1-5; d_gene: -; CDR3aa: CATGDTYSNQPQHF; CDR3nt: TGTGCCACCGGGGACACCTATAGCAATCAGCCCCAGCATTTT
abundance: -; v_gene: TRBV7-6; j_gene: TRBJ1-3; d_gene: TRBD1; CDR3aa: CASTKDRGGGNTIYF; CDR3nt: TGTGCCAGCACCAAAGACAGGGGGGGAGGAAACACCATATATTTT
abundance: -; v_gene: TRBV7-8; j_gene: TRBJ2-7; d_gene: TRBD1; CDR3aa: CASSQSGTDPYEQYF; CDR3nt: TGTGCCAGCAGCCAATCCGGGACAGATCCCTACGAGCAGTACTTC
abundance: -; v_gene: TRBV7-9; j_gene: TRBJ2-3; d_gene: TRBD2; CDR3aa: CASWGPKPSGSTDTQYF; CDR3nt: TGTGCCAGCTGGGGACCTAAGCCTAGCGGTAGCACAGATACGCAGTATTTT
abundance: -; v_gene: TRBV7-3; j_gene: TRBJ2-1; d_gene: -; CDR3aa: CASSSGGVPNEQFF; CDR3nt: TGTGCCAGCAGCTCTGGCGGGGTACCCAATGAGCAGTTCTTC
abundance: -; v_gene: TRBV4-1; j_gene: TRBJ1-1; d_gene: -; CDR3aa: CASSQVVDSTEAFF; CDR3nt: TGCGCCAGCAGCCAAGTGGTGGACAGCACTGAAGCTTTCTTT
abundance: -; v_gene: TRBV30; j_gene: TRBJ2-7; d_gene: -; CDR3aa: CAWSLGTSSYEQYF; CDR3nt: TGTGCCTGGAGTCTAGGGACAAGCTCCTACGAGCAGTACTTC
abundance: few; v_gene: TRBV29-1; j_gene: TRBJ1-1; d_gene: -; CDR3aa: CSVEETGFGTEAFF; CDR3nt: TGCAGCGTTGAAGAGACGGGTTTCGGCACTGAAGCTTTCTTT
abundance: -; v_gene: TRBV19; j_gene: TRBJ1-4; d_gene: -; CDR3aa: CASSITPWEKLFF; CDR3nt: TGTGCCAGTAGTATTACACCCTGGGAAAAACTGTTTTTT
abundance: few; v_gene: TRBV6-5; j_gene: TRBJ1-5; d_gene: TRBD1; CDR3aa: CASTGDRVSNQPQHF; CDR3nt: TGTGCCAGCACAGGGGACAGGGTGAGCAATCAGCCCCAGCATTTT
abundance: -; v_gene: TRBV29-1; j_gene: TRBJ1-2; d_gene: -; CDR3aa: CSVESGAGYGYTF; CDR3nt: TGCAGCGTTGAATCAGGGGCGGGCTATGGCTACACCTTC
abundance: -; v_gene: TRBV27; j_gene: TRBJ1-2; d_gene: -; CDR3aa: CASSPTVVYGYTF; CDR3nt: TGTGCCAGCAGTCCGACAGTCGTCTATGGCTACACCTTC
abundance: once; v_gene: TRBV4-3; j_gene: TRBJ1-1; d_gene: -; CDR3aa: CASSRQGMTEAFF; CDR3nt: TGCGCCAGCAGCCGCCAGGGTATGACTGAAGCTTTCTTT
abundance: -; v_gene: TRBV7-3; j_gene: TRBJ2-3; d_gene: -; CDR3aa: CASSLTTASADTQYF; CDR3nt: TGTGCCAGCAGCTTAACGACCGCCAGCGCAGATACGCAGTATTTT
abundance: few; v_gene: TRBV5-6; j_gene: TRBJ1-1; d_gene: -; CDR3aa: CASSPQGRGTEAFF; CDR3nt: TGTGCCAGCAGCCCCCAGGGGAGGGGGACTGAAGCTTTCTTT
abundance: -; v_gene: TRBV11-3; j_gene: TRBJ2-5; d_gene: -; CDR3aa: CASSARGQETQYF; CDR3nt: TGTGCCAGCAGCGCAAGAGGCCAAGAGACCCAGTACTTC
abundance: -; v_gene: TRBV6-4; j_gene: TRBJ2-2; d_gene: TRBD2; CDR3aa: CARGAFSGGVDTGELFF; CDR3nt: TGTGCCAGAGGGGCTTTTAGCGGGGGGGTTGACACCGGGGAGCTGTTTTTT
abundance: once; v_gene: TRBV6-5; j_gene: TRBJ1-2; d_gene: -; CDR3aa: CASSSTGRDPGYGYTF; CDR3nt: TGTGCCAGCAGTTCTACAGGGCGCGATCCTGGTTATGGCTACACCTTC
abundance: -; v_gene: TRBV10-3; j_gene: TRBJ1-2; d_gene: -; CDR3aa: CAILTGNSPSNYGYTF; CDR3nt: TGTGCCATATTAACAGGGAATAGCCCGTCTAACTATGGCTACACCTTC
abundance: once; v_gene: TRBV7-2; j_gene: TRBJ1-2; d_gene: TRBD1; CDR3aa: CASPRTGERGYTF; CDR3nt: TGTGCCAGCCCTAGGACAGGGGAGCGTGGCTACACCTTC
abundance: -; v_gene: TRBV7-9; j_gene: TRBJ2-7; d_gene: TRBD2; CDR3aa: CASSHLAEVQYF; CDR3nt: TGTGCCAGCAGCCACCTAGCGGAGGTGCAGTACTTC
abundance: -; v_gene: TRBV6-1; j_gene: TRBJ2-7; d_gene: TRBD2; CDR3aa: CASSELAGTTYEQYF; CDR3nt: TGTGCCAGCAGTGAACTAGCGGGGACAACCTACGAGCAGTACTTC
abundance: -; v_gene: TRBV4-3; j_gene: TRBJ2-1; d_gene: -; CDR3aa: CASSPGGAGEQFF; CDR3nt: TGCGCCAGCAGCCCTGGAGGGGCGGGTGAGCAGTTCTTC
abundance: -; v_gene: TRBV4-3; j_gene: TRBJ1-5; d_gene: -; CDR3aa: CASSQGALHQPQHF; CDR3nt: TGCGCCAGCAGCCAAGGGGCGCTACATCAGCCCCAGCATTTT
abundance: -; v_gene: TRBV7-3; j_gene: TRBJ2-2; d_gene: TRBD2; CDR3aa: CASTPWAPSGGLSNTGELFF; CDR3nt: TGTGCCAGCACCCCCTGGGCCCCTAGCGGGGGGCTTTCGAACACCGGGGAGCTGTTTTTT
abundance: -; v_gene: TRBV7-6; j_gene: TRBJ2-1; d_gene: TRBD1; CDR3aa: CASSPGTGFDEQFF; CDR3nt: TGTGCCAGCAGCCCTGGGACAGGGTTCGATGAGCAGTTCTTC
abundance: -; v_gene: TRBV7-9; j_gene: TRBJ1-2; d_gene: TRBD1; CDR3aa: CASSLAGQGYGYTF; CDR3nt: TGTGCCAGCAGCTTAGCAGGACAGGGCTATGGCTACACCTTC
abundance: -; v_gene: TRBV6-5; j_gene: TRBJ1-1; d_gene: -; CDR3aa: CASSYTGPTEAFF; CDR3nt: TGTGCCAGCAGTTATACAGGACCCACTGAAGCTTTCTTT
abundance: -; v_gene: TRBV9; j_gene: TRBJ2-7; d_gene: TRBD1; CDR3aa: CASSARQGSYEQYF; CDR3nt: TGTGCCAGCAGCGCCCGACAGGGATCCTACGAGCAGTACTTC
abundance: -; v_gene: TRBV5-6; j_gene: TRBJ1-2; d_gene: TRBD1; CDR3aa: CASTARTGHLWGYTF; CDR3nt: TGTGCCAGCACCGCCAGGACAGGTCACCTCTGGGGCTACACCTTC
abundance: -; v_gene: TRBV9; j_gene: TRBJ2-1; d_gene: -; CDR3aa: CASSRGGGLYNEQFF; CDR3nt: TGTGCCAGCAGCCGCGGTGGGGGCCTCTACAATGAGCAGTTCTTC
abundance: -; v_gene: TRBV2; j_gene: TRBJ2-3; d_gene: -; CDR3aa: CASMGQPNPTDTQYF; CDR3nt: TGTGCCAGTATGGGGCAGCCAAACCCCACAGATACGCAGTATTTT
abundance: -; v_gene: TRBV2; j_gene: TRBJ2-2; d_gene: -; CDR3aa: CASSEGLAHTGELFF; CDR3nt: TGTGCCAGCAGTGAGGGCCTGGCGCACACCGGGGAGCTGTTTTTT
abundance: -; v_gene: TRBV7-2; j_gene: TRBJ1-4; d_gene: TRBD1; CDR3aa: CASSPRDRDNEKLFF; CDR3nt: TGTGCCAGCAGCCCCCGGGACAGGGATAATGAAAAACTGTTTTTT
abundance: -; v_gene: TRBV5-6; j_gene: TRBJ1-2; d_gene: -; CDR3aa: CASSLAGLLNYGYTF; CDR3nt: TGTGCCAGCAGCTTGGCAGGGCTTCTTAACTATGGCTACACCTTC
abundance: -; v_gene: TRBV9; j_gene: TRBJ1-2; d_gene: -; CDR3aa: CASSVGGGILYGYTF; CDR3nt: TGTGCCAGCAGCGTAGGGGGGGGGATTCTCTATGGCTACACCTTC
abundance: -; v_gene: TRBV7-2; j_gene: TRBJ1-3; d_gene: -; CDR3aa: CASSLVGGASGNTIYF; CDR3nt: TGTGCCAGCAGCTTAGTGGGGGGGGCTTCTGGAAACACCATATATTTT
abundance: -; v_gene: TRBV7-9; j_gene: TRBJ2-1; d_gene: -; CDR3aa: CASPRGNEQFF; CDR3nt: TGTGCCAGCCCCAGGGGCAATGAGCAGTTCTTC
abundance: -; v_gene: TRBV11-2; j_gene: TRBJ2-7; d_gene: TRBD1; CDR3aa: CASSSTPGQGVEQYF; CDR3nt: TGTGCCAGCAGCTCTACTCCGGGACAGGGGGTCGAGCAGTACTTC
abundance: -; v_gene: TRBV27; j_gene: TRBJ2-3; d_gene: TRBD2; CDR3aa: CASSSGGGATDTQYF; CDR3nt: TGTGCCAGCAGCTCTGGCGGGGGGGCAACAGATACGCAGTATTTT
abundance: -; v_gene: TRBV5-6; j_gene: TRBJ1-1; d_gene: TRBD1; CDR3aa: CASSLSYRGEGTEAFF; CDR3nt: TGTGCCAGCAGCTTATCGTACAGGGGCGAGGGGACTGAAGCTTTCTTT
abundance: -; v_gene: TRBV10-3; j_gene: TRBJ2-1; d_gene: TRBD2; CDR3aa: CAISDRGGTYNEQFF; CDR3nt: TGTGCCATCAGTGACCGGGGGGGCACCTACAATGAGCAGTTCTTC
abundance: -; v_gene: TRBV6-5; j_gene: TRBJ2-3; d_gene: TRBD1; CDR3aa: CASRGFGTDAQYF; CDR3nt: TGTGCCAGCCGGGGATTTGGGACAGATGCGCAGTATTTT
abundance: -; v_gene: TRBV13; j_gene: TRBJ2-1; d_gene: TRBD2; CDR3aa: CASSLGGGGADNEQFF; CDR3nt: TGTGCCAGCAGCTTAGGCGGGGGGGGCGCGGACAATGAGCAGTTCTTC
abundance: -; v_gene: TRBV12-5; j_gene: TRBJ2-1; d_gene: TRBD2; CDR3aa: CASGPGGLNNEQFF; CDR3nt: TGTGCTAGTGGTCCGGGGGGGCTTAACAATGAGCAGTTCTTC
abundance: -; v_gene: TRBV7-3; j_gene: TRBJ2-2; d_gene: TRBD1; CDR3aa: CASSFTGDTGELFF; CDR3nt: TGTGCCAGCAGCTTTACAGGGGACACCGGGGAGCTGTTTTTT